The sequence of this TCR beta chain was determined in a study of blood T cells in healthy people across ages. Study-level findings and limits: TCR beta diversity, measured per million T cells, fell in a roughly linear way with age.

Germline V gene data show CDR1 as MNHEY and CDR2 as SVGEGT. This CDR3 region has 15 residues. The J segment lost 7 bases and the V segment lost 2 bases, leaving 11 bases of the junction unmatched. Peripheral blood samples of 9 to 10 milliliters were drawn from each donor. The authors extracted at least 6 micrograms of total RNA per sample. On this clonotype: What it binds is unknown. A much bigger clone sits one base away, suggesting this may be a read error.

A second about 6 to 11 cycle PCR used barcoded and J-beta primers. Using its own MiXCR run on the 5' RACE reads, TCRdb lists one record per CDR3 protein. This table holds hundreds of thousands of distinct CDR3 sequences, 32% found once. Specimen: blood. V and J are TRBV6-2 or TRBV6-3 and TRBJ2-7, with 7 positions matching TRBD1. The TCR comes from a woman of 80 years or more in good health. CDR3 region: CASSYRGPSYNEQYF. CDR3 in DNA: TGTGCCAGCAGTTACAGGGGGCCATCCTACAATGAGCAGTACTTC.